These 20 T cell receptor beta chains were sequenced from one sample in a study of T cells in Graves' hyperthyroidism and ophthalmopathy. Template material for amplifying TCR beta CDR3 regions consisted of RNA transcripts. An initial round of RT-PCR targeting the TCR CDR3 relied on the HTBI primer set. TCRdb ran MiXCR on the multiplex PCR reads and lists one entry per CDR3 protein. The table has 200,000 to 250,000 distinct CDR3 sequences, 24% seen once. The sample comprised blood. Source of these receptors: a woman between 40 and 50 years old with Graves' ophthalmopathy.

This clonotype has at least ten counts. The V and J genes are TRBV2 and TRBJ2-2; TRBD2 matches 7 bases. Germline V gives CDR1 SNHLY, CDR2 FYNNEI. The CDR3 is 16 amino acids. Unmatched junction bases numbered 11, after V lost 5 bases and J lost 5 bases. As DNA, the CDR3 is TGTGCCAGCAGTCCCCGCCCTAGCGGAATGACCGGGGAGCTGTTTTTT. The encoded protein is CASSPRPSGMTGELFF.

The J gene is TRBJ2-7, the V gene TRBV7-2; 7 nucleotides align to TRBD1. Germline V gene sequence: CDR1 SGHTA, CDR2 FQGNSA. With 5 bases clipped from V and 2 bases from J, the junction kept 9 bases outside the gene matches. The CDR3 sequence is 15 residues long. CDR3 DNA sequence: TGTGCCAGCAGCCCTCGCCACAGGGGAACCTACGAGCAGTACTTC. Amino acid sequence: CASSPRHRGTYEQYF.

This chain links TRBV28 with TRBJ2-5; 10 bases align to TRBD2. Looked up from germline, CDR1 is MDHEN and CDR2 is SYDVKM. The trim removed 5 bases at V and 5 bases at J, leaving 8 bases unmatched. This CDR3 contains 15 residues. CDR3 loop: CASSPRGLAAETQYF. The CDR3 DNA follows: TGTGCCAGCAGTCCCCGCGGACTAGCGGCGGAGACCCAGTACTTC. The variable domain in full, with the rest retrieved from reference TRBV28 and TRBJ2-5, is DVKVTQSSRYLVKRTGEKVFLECVQDMDHENMFWYRQDPGLGLRLIYFSYDVKMKEKGDIPEGYSVSREKKERFSLILESASTNQTSMYLCASSPRGLAAETQYFGPGTRLLVL.

The chain couples TRBV30 to TRBJ2-2; no clear D. This CDR3 has 16 residues. V was trimmed by 2 bases and J by 5 bases, leaving 18 bases between them. Per the germline V gene, CDR1 is GTSNPN and CDR2 is SVGIG (reference sequence). The CDR3 spells CAWSSSLHGMTGELFF. CDR3 coding DNA: TGTGCCTGGAGTTCTTCCCTCCATGGAATGACCGGGGAGCTGTTTTTT.

This clonotype has ten or more counts. The gene calls are TRBV6-5 and TRBJ2-1; 11 bases line up with TRBD2. Per the germline V gene, CDR1 is MNHEY and CDR2 is SVGAGI. The CDR3 contains 14 residues. V trimming: 6 bases; J trimming: 7 bases; junction bases outside the gene matches: 5. The DNA for the CDR3 is TGTGCCAGCAGCTTAGCGGGAGGGCTGAATGAGCAGTTCTTC. Its protein product is CASSLAGGLNEQFF.

V gene TRBV6-2 or TRBV6-3 combines with J gene TRBJ2-4; D gene unclear. The germline V and J ends were trimmed by 0 bases and 0 bases, with 12 bases remaining between them. CDR1 and CDR2 (germline): MNHEY, SVGEGT. This CDR3 has 17 residues. CDR3 residues: CASSYSIAYLAKNIQYF. The CDR3 DNA is TGTGCCAGCAGTTACTCGATCGCATACCTAGCCAAAAACATTCAGTACTTC.

This clonotype showed up just a few times. The chain combines TRBV4-1 with TRBJ1-3; D is uncertain. Germline lookup yields CDR1 MGHRA and CDR2 YSYEKL. The length of the CDR3 is 15 residues. The V and J ends lost 1 base and 0 bases respectively, with 7 bases between them. CDR3 amino acids: CASSQVAFSGNTIYF. The CDR3 coding sequence is TGCGCCAGCAGCCAAGTCGCTTTCTCTGGAAACACCATATATTTT.

As to this clonotype: A read error is possible here, since a much larger clone lies one base away. The V call is TRBV27, the J call TRBJ2-7, with D maybe TRBD2 (6 bases). Germline V gene data show CDR1 as MNHEY and CDR2 as SMNVEV (reference sequence). This CDR3 has 12 amino acids. Trimming took off 6 bases at V and 8 bases at J, with 14 bases between the two ends. The CDR3 coding sequence is TGTGCCAGCAGGTTTTCGGGGGAGAAGCAGTACTTC. Residues: CASRFSGEKQYF.

At least ten counts were recorded for this clonotype. The chain recombines TRBV4-1 with TRBJ2-3, with TRBD2 matching 11 bases. Germline CDR1 is MGHRA and CDR2 is YSYEKL. This CDR3 has 17 amino acids. V shed 2 bases and J 4 bases; nucleotides not matched to a gene: 8. CDR3 amino acids: CASSQKGGLAGSDTQYF. The CDR3 nucleotides are TGCGCCAGCAGCCAAAAGGGTGGACTAGCGGGTTCAGATACGCAGTATTTT.

This clonotype was seen at least ten times. The rearrangement links TRBV10-3 to TRBJ1-1; 8 nucleotides align to TRBD1. Trimming took 6 bases from V and 4 from J; bases not matched to a gene: 4. In germline, CDR1 is ENHRY, CDR2 SYGVKD. This CDR3 spans 13 amino acids. The CDR3 here is CAIRGQAGTEAFF. CDR3 nucleotides: TGTGCCATCAGGGGACAGGCGGGCACTGAAGCTTTCTTT.

This sequence joins TRBV7-2 and TRBJ2-4; 8 positions match TRBD1. CDR1 and CDR2 from the germline V gene are SGHTA and FQGNSA. The CDR3 contains 11 residues. J lost 15 bases, V lost 4 bases, and 5 bases had no gene match. The CDR3 nucleotides read TGTGCCAGCAGCTCCCAGGGGGCTTGGTACTTC. It encodes CASSSQGAWYF.

The rearrangement links TRBV6-1 to TRBJ2-2, with TRBD1 matching over 7 bases. V trimming: 11 bases; J trimming: 2 bases; junction bases outside the gene matches: 8. Germline assignment: CDR1 MNHNS and CDR2 SASEGT. This CDR3 contains 14 residues. CDR3 nucleotide sequence: TGTGCCGGTAGACAGGGCCCAAACACCGGGGAGCTGTTTTTT. Its translation is CAGRQGPNTGELFF.

This clonotype was counted ten times or more. The chain combines TRBV19 with TRBJ1-1, with 7 bases aligning to TRBD1. Germline CDR1 reads LNHDA; CDR2 reads SQIVND (reference sequence). The CDR3 is 16 amino acids. Trimming removed 5 bases from V and 0 bases from J; junction bases left unmatched: 9. CDR3 DNA: TGTGCCAGTAGTCCCGGGACAGAGCTAATGAACACTGAAGCTTTCTTT. The encoded protein is CASSPGTELMNTEAFF.

This clonotype has a count of ten or more. V and J are TRBV5-1 and TRBJ1-2, with TRBD1 matching over 7 bases. V lost 5 bases and J lost 8; bases outside the gene matches: 12. The CDR3 has 14 residues. Germline CDR1 reads SGHRS; CDR2 reads YFSETQ. CDR3 sequence: CASSLGTAPHGYTF. CDR3 DNA sequence: TGCGCCAGCAGTTTAGGGACAGCACCCCACGGCTACACCTTC.

This clonotype was detected ten times or more. The J gene is TRBJ1-1, the V gene TRBV6-5, with TRBD1 matching 7 bases. The CDR3 spans 13 residues. The trim removed 6 bases at V and 4 bases at J, leaving 5 bases unmatched. Per the germline V gene, CDR1 is MNHEY and CDR2 is SVGAGI. Here the CDR3 reads CASRTTGATEAFF. DNA of the CDR3: TGTGCCAGCAGAACTACAGGGGCCACTGAAGCTTTCTTT.

This clonotype was observed at least ten times. The J gene is TRBJ1-1, the V gene TRBV19, with 8 bases aligning to TRBD1. Unmatched junction bases numbered 5, after V lost 5 bases and J lost 3 bases. Looked up from germline, CDR1 is LNHDA and CDR2 is SQIVND (reference sequence). The CDR3 covers 14 residues. Here the CDR3 reads CASSLGQGDTEAFF. CDR3 bases: TGTGCCAGTAGTCTAGGACAGGGCGACACTGAAGCTTTCTTT.

This clonotype was detected many times. The chain uses TRBV28 and TRBJ1-5; TRBD1 matches 10 bases. V was clipped by 1 base and J by 5 bases; unmatched bases: 5. This CDR3 comprises 16 residues. Germline V gene data show CDR1 as MDHEN and CDR2 as SYDVKM. CDR3 loop: CASSLYPGQGDQPQHF. The DNA for the CDR3 is TGTGCCAGCAGTTTATATCCCGGACAGGGGGATCAGCCCCAGCATTTT.

The chain combines TRBV6-1 with TRBJ2-7; D remains unclear. The CDR3 runs to 14 residues. Germline V gene sequence: CDR1 MNHNS, CDR2 SASEGT. V shed 6 bases and J shed 3 bases, with 15 bases lying between them. The CDR3 bases are TGTGCCAGCAGCCCGCTCGACGAAGACTACGAGCAGTACTTC. It codes for CASSPLDEDYEQYF.

This clonotype was detected only a few times. The chain recombines TRBV6-5 with TRBJ2-7; possibly TRBD2 for D (6 bases). Per germline, CDR1 MNHEY and CDR2 SVGAGI. The CDR3 sequence is 14 residues long. V was clipped by 3 bases and J by 0 bases, with 9 bases between them. CDR3: CASSYSGGSYEQYF. CDR3 nucleotide sequence: TGTGCCAGCAGTTATTCCGGGGGCTCCTACGAGCAGTACTTC.

This clonotype has at least ten counts. CDR3 sequence: CASSPLTGQETQYF. The CDR3 nucleotides are TGTGCCAGCAGCCCGTTGACAGGACAAGAGACCCAGTACTTC. The V call is TRBV7-9, the J call TRBJ2-5, with a tentative D call TRBD1 (6 bases). In germline, CDR1 is SEHNR, CDR2 FQNEAQ (reference sequence). The CDR3 spans 14 residues. V lost 5 bases, J lost 2 bases, and 12 bases lay in between.